Here is one TCR beta chain with its context. Its antigen is not known. At one of its ends the junction is not consistent with the germline gene, which may arise from a read error. This specimen comes from a study of cytomegalovirus exposure and HLA in healthy donors. Germline CDR1 reads SEHNR; CDR2 reads FQNEAQ (reference sequence). The CDR3 runs 12 residues. Regarding the study as a whole: CMV serostatus was the only recorded immune exposure for donors.

With 60 Vbeta and 13 Jbeta primers, the PCR was carried out. Assay: immunoSEQ multiplex PCR; the TCRdb copy retains only in-frame clones and omits some. The sample includes 75,000 to 80,000 clones, nearly 80% seen only once; the top ten take roughly 8.9%. This chain connects TRBV7-9 to TRBJ1-2, with D uncertain. Material: PBMCs. This sequence was found in a woman aged 40 to 50 in good health and CMV-seropositive. CDR3 sequence: CSSSFEGYGYTF. CDR3 nucleotides: TGTTCCAGCAGCTTCGAGGGATATGGCTACACCTTC.